The rows below give T cell receptor beta chains drawn from one sample of a study of T cells in Graves' hyperthyroidism and ophthalmopathy. TCRdb used MiXCR to reprocess the multiplex PCR reads, holding one entry per CDR3 protein. Counted here are 300,000 to 400,000 distinct CDR3 sequences, about 20% occurring once; the ten biggest clones make up approximately 49%. Sequencing input: blood. These receptors came from a woman between 50 and 59 years old with Graves' hyperthyroidism. Each CDR3 is given with its conserved first and last residue. The D gene is left open where the match is weak. Expanded clones are given a class, and other clones once, few, many or no size at all.

D	size	V	J	DNA	CDR3
NA	many	TRBV2	TRBJ2-3	TGTGCCAGCAGTTCGGTTACCCGGGATACGCAGTATTTT	CASSSVTRDTQYF
NA	NA	TRBV10-3	TRBJ1-1	TGTGCCATCAGTGAGGCAGGGCGAGGCGAAGGGACTGAAGCTTTCTTT	CAISEAGRGEGTEAFF
NA	many	TRBV3-1	TRBJ1-4	TGTGCCAGCAGCCAAGATGGACTAGGGGCAGGTGGTGAAAAACTGTTTTTT	CASSQDGLGAGGEKLFF
NA	NA	TRBV27	TRBJ2-2	TGTGCCATCTCCCCCCTTCCGAACACCGGGGAGCTGTTTTTT	CAISPLPNTGELFF
TRBD2	few	TRBV14	TRBJ2-1	TGTGCCAGCAGCCCCCTATCGGGCGGGAGGGCCACTGAGCAGTTCTTC	CASSPLSGGRATEQFF
NA	NA	TRBV6-1	TRBJ2-3	TGTGCCAGCAGGCCGGGACACGGGAGCACAGATACGCAGTATTTT	CASRPGHGSTDTQYF
NA	NA	TRBV19	TRBJ1-1	TGTGCCAGTAGTCCAAGACAGAGTCTGAACACTGAAGCTTTCTTT	CASSPRQSLNTEAFF
NA	many	TRBV27	TRBJ2-6	TGTGCCAGCAGTTTGATCGGACAGACTTTCTCTGGGGCCAACGTCCTGACTTTC	CASSLIGQTFSGANVLTF
NA	few	TRBV10-1	TRBJ1-1	TGCGCCAGCTCGCCGGGGGAATCTCAATCCATGAACACTGAAGCTTTCTTT	CASSPGESQSMNTEAFF
TRBD2	NA	TRBV10-3	TRBJ2-1	TGTGTCATCAGTGTAGGGACTAGCTCCTACAATGAGCAGTTCTTC	CVISVGTSSYNEQFF
NA	many	TRBV27	TRBJ2-1	TGTGCCAGCAGTGCGAGGGGCGCAGGGCAGTTCTTC	CASSARGAGQFF
NA	few	TRBV15	TRBJ2-3	TGTGCCACCAGCAGAACCCTTTCACGGGAGTCAGATACGCAGTATTTT	CATSRTLSRESDTQYF
NA	many	TRBV5-1	TRBJ1-2	TGCGCCAGCAGCTTGGCGGGTCTGCGGGGCCGAGGCTACACCTTC	CASSLAGLRGRGYTF
NA	NA	TRBV2	TRBJ2-7	TGTGCCAGCAACGCAGGACGGAGCTCCTACGAGCAGTACTTC	CASNAGRSSYEQYF
TRBD1	NA	TRBV2	TRBJ1-6	TGTGCCAGCAGTGAAGGGACAGGGGGCTACTATTCACCCCTCCACTTT	CASSEGTGGYYSPLHF
NA	NA	TRBV5-1	TRBJ2-2	TGCGCCAGCAGCTGGGGACTCGCGAACACCGGGGAGCTGTTTTTT	CASSWGLANTGELFF
NA	many	TRBV5-1	TRBJ1-2	TGCGCCAGCAGCTTTGACCGAAACTATGGCTACACCTTC	CASSFDRNYGYTF
TRBD1	NA	TRBV20-1	TRBJ2-7	TGCAGTGCCCCAAGGGGACAGAACTCCTACGAGCAGTACTTC	CSAPRGQNSYEQYF
NA	NA	TRBV4-1	TRBJ1-1	TGCGCCAGCAGCCCCTCCCATAGATCGGACACTGAAGCTTTCTTT	CASSPSHRSDTEAFF
NA	few	TRBV14	TRBJ2-7	TGTGCCAGCAGCGCCCAGGAGTACGAGCAGTACTTC	CASSAQEYEQYF
TRBD2	NA	TRBV12-5	TRBJ2-1	TGTGCTAGTGGTTTGATTGCGGGGGGCTTTTTGGGCAATGAGCAGTTCTTC	CASGLIAGGFLGNEQFF
NA	NA	TRBV19	TRBJ2-2	TGTGCCAGTAATCGCGAAGCGGTTTCGGCCGGGGAGCTGTTTTTT	CASNREAVSAGELFF
TRBD1	many	TRBV7-2	TRBJ2-3	TGTGCCAGCAGCTTTGGGACAGGTGCAGATACGCAGTATTTT	CASSFGTGADTQYF
NA	NA	TRBV9	TRBJ2-5	TGTGCCAGCAGCCCCTCCCGGCTCGTGCCCCCGCTCAGAGAGACCCAGTACTTC	CASSPSRLVPPLRETQYF
TRBD1	few	TRBV6-2/TRBV6-3	TRBJ1-1	TGTGCCAGCAGTTACAGGGGGACAGGGGCCGACACTGAAGCTTTCTTT	CASSYRGTGADTEAFF
NA	NA	TRBV5-5	TRBJ1-1	TGTGCCAGCAGCTTGGCGGGACTCACGAACACTGAAGCTTTCTTT	CASSLAGLTNTEAFF
NA	many	TRBV3-1	TRBJ2-1	TGTGCCAGCACCCCCGGGGGCGGTGAGCAGTTCTTC	CASTPGGGEQFF
TRBD2	few	TRBV28	TRBJ2-1	TGTGCCAGCAGTTTATCAAGGCTAGCGGGAGGGCCCTCGTCCTACAATGAGCAGTTCTTC	CASSLSRLAGGPSSYNEQFF
TRBD1	NA	TRBV7-9	TRBJ2-7	TGTGCCAGCAGCGGCCGGACAGGGTCCACCTACGAGCAGTACTTC	CASSGRTGSTYEQYF
TRBD1	few	TRBV27	TRBJ1-2	TGTGCCAGCAGCAAGGGACAGGGTCTTAACTATGGCTACACCTTC	CASSKGQGLNYGYTF
TRBD1	many	TRBV28	TRBJ1-5	TGTGCCAGCCAGAGGACAGGGGGCAATCAGCCCCAGCATTTT	CASQRTGGNQPQHF
NA	once	TRBV19	TRBJ1-5	TGTGCCAGTCGGGACGACCCGAAGCCCCAGCATTTT	CASRDDPKPQHF
TRBD1	many	TRBV18	TRBJ2-5	TGTGCCAGCTCACCGACCCACGACAGGGAAACGAGAGAGACCCAGTACTTC	CASSPTHDRETRETQYF
NA	NA	TRBV20-1	TRBJ1-1	TGCAGTGCTAGATACGGGACGCGGGGAACTGAAGCTTTCTTT	CSARYGTRGTEAFF
NA	NA	TRBV5-1	TRBJ1-4	TGCGCCAGCAGCTCTGAGCCAGCCCCAACTAATGAAAAACTGTTTTTT	CASSSEPAPTNEKLFF
NA	many	TRBV6-1	TRBJ2-7	TGTGCCAGCAGTGAAGCGCTAGGGTTTGAGGCCTACGAGCAGTACTTC	CASSEALGFEAYEQYF
NA	many	TRBV30	TRBJ2-5	TGTGCCTGGACGGTTGGAGAGACCCAGTACTTC	CAWTVGETQYF
TRBD2	few	TRBV30	TRBJ2-1	TGTGCCTGGAGGGAACTTAGCGGGAAATACAATGAGCAGTTCTTC	CAWRELSGKYNEQFF
TRBD2	NA	TRBV12-3/TRBV12-4	TRBJ2-7	TGTGCCAGCAGTCTCCTCCATGTAAGCGAGCGGGAACGGAGGGACGAGCAGTACTTC	CASSLLHVSERERRDEQYF
TRBD2	many	TRBV6-5	TRBJ2-3	TGTGCCAGCAGTTACGGGACAGGGCTAAGACTAGCGGGAAGGGATACGCAGTATTTT	CASSYGTGLRLAGRDTQYF
NA	few	TRBV2	TRBJ1-2	TGTGCCAGCAATGAGGGCTACACCTTC	CASNEGYTF
TRBD2	many	TRBV12-3/TRBV12-4	TRBJ2-1	TGTGCCAGCAGTCAACCCCGGGCTAGCGGGGGGGGAACCTACAATGAGCAGTTCTTC	CASSQPRASGGGTYNEQFF
TRBD2	few	TRBV6-2/TRBV6-3	TRBJ2-1	TGTGCCAGCAGCCCTTCACTAGCGGGGGGGGATGAGCAGTTCTTC	CASSPSLAGGDEQFF
NA	many	TRBV12-3/TRBV12-4	TRBJ2-3	TGTGCCAGCACTGTTCAGGCAGATACGCAGTATTTT	CASTVQADTQYF
NA	NA	TRBV6-4	TRBJ2-3	TGTGCCAGCAGTCTCTTCGGGGGGCTCTCAGATACGCAGTATTTT	CASSLFGGLSDTQYF
NA	NA	TRBV9	TRBJ2-3	TGTGCCAGCAGCGTAGGACTTCACGTGGATACGCAGTATTTT	CASSVGLHVDTQYF
NA	NA	TRBV3-1	TRBJ1-2	TGTGCCGGCAGCCAAGCGGGTAGCTACACCTTC	CAGSQAGSYTF
NA	NA	TRBV5-1	TRBJ1-1	TGCGCCAGCAGCTTGGCCGGGGGGGACGCTGAAGCTTTCTTT	CASSLAGGDAEAFF
NA	NA	TRBV29-1	TRBJ1-1	TGCAGCGTTGATGTAGCGGGGAACACTGAAGCTTTCTTT	CSVDVAGNTEAFF
NA	once	TRBV12-3/TRBV12-4	TRBJ2-7	TGTGCCAGCAGTTTAATGGCTGGGAACGAGCAGTACTTC	CASSLMAGNEQYF
NA	NA	TRBV19	TRBJ1-2	TGTGCCAGTAGTATTCAGGCCTCGTCAGGTGGCTACACCTTC	CASSIQASSGGYTF
NA	few	TRBV15	TRBJ2-3	TGTGCCACCAGCTACCGGACTAGCACAGATACGCAGTATTTT	CATSYRTSTDTQYF
TRBD1	many	TRBV6-2/TRBV6-3	TRBJ2-3	TGTGCCAGCAGCACAGGGGGCGGAACAGATACGCAGTATTTT	CASSTGGGTDTQYF